This TCR beta chain was sequenced in a study of T cell repertoires in cytomegalovirus infection. Study-wide results and limits: Totalled public TCR beta family frequency picked out people who carried CMV plus the relevant HLA.

TCRdb redid the calling of the reads with MiXCR, one entry per CDR3 protein. The table shows hundreds of thousands of distinct CDR3 sequences, with about a sixth occurring only once. This clonotype came up a few times. Its antigen is unidentified. Germline V gene data show CDR1 as DFQATT and CDR2 as SNEGSKA (reference sequence). The CDR3 extends over 15 amino acids. V was pared by 1 base and J by 3 bases, with 12 bases between. Source material: PBMCs. The genes are TRBV20-1 and TRBJ2-2; D possibly uses TRBD1 or TRBD2 (7 bases each). The source is a human donor in good health (CMV status not recorded). Some clones in this sample may be carry-over from other donors' samples. The CDR3 is CSARAQGRDTGELFF. CDR3 nucleotides: TGCAGTGCTAGAGCACAGGGGAGGGACACCGGGGAGCTGTTTTTT.